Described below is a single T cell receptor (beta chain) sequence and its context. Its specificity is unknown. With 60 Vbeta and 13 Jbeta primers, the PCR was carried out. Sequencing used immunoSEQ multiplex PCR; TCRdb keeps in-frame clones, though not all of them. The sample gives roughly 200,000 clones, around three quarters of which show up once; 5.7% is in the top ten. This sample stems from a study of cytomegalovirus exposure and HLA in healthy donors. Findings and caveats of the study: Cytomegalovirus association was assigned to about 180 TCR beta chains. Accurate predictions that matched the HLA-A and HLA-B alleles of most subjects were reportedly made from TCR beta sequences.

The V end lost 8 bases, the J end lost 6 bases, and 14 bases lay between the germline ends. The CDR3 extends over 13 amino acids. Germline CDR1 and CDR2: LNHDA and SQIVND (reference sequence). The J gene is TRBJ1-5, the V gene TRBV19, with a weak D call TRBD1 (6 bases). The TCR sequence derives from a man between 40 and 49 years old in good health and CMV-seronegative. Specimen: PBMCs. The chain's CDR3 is CASGTGLGQPQHF. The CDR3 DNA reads TGTGCCAGTGGCACAGGGCTGGGTCAGCCCCAGCATTTT.